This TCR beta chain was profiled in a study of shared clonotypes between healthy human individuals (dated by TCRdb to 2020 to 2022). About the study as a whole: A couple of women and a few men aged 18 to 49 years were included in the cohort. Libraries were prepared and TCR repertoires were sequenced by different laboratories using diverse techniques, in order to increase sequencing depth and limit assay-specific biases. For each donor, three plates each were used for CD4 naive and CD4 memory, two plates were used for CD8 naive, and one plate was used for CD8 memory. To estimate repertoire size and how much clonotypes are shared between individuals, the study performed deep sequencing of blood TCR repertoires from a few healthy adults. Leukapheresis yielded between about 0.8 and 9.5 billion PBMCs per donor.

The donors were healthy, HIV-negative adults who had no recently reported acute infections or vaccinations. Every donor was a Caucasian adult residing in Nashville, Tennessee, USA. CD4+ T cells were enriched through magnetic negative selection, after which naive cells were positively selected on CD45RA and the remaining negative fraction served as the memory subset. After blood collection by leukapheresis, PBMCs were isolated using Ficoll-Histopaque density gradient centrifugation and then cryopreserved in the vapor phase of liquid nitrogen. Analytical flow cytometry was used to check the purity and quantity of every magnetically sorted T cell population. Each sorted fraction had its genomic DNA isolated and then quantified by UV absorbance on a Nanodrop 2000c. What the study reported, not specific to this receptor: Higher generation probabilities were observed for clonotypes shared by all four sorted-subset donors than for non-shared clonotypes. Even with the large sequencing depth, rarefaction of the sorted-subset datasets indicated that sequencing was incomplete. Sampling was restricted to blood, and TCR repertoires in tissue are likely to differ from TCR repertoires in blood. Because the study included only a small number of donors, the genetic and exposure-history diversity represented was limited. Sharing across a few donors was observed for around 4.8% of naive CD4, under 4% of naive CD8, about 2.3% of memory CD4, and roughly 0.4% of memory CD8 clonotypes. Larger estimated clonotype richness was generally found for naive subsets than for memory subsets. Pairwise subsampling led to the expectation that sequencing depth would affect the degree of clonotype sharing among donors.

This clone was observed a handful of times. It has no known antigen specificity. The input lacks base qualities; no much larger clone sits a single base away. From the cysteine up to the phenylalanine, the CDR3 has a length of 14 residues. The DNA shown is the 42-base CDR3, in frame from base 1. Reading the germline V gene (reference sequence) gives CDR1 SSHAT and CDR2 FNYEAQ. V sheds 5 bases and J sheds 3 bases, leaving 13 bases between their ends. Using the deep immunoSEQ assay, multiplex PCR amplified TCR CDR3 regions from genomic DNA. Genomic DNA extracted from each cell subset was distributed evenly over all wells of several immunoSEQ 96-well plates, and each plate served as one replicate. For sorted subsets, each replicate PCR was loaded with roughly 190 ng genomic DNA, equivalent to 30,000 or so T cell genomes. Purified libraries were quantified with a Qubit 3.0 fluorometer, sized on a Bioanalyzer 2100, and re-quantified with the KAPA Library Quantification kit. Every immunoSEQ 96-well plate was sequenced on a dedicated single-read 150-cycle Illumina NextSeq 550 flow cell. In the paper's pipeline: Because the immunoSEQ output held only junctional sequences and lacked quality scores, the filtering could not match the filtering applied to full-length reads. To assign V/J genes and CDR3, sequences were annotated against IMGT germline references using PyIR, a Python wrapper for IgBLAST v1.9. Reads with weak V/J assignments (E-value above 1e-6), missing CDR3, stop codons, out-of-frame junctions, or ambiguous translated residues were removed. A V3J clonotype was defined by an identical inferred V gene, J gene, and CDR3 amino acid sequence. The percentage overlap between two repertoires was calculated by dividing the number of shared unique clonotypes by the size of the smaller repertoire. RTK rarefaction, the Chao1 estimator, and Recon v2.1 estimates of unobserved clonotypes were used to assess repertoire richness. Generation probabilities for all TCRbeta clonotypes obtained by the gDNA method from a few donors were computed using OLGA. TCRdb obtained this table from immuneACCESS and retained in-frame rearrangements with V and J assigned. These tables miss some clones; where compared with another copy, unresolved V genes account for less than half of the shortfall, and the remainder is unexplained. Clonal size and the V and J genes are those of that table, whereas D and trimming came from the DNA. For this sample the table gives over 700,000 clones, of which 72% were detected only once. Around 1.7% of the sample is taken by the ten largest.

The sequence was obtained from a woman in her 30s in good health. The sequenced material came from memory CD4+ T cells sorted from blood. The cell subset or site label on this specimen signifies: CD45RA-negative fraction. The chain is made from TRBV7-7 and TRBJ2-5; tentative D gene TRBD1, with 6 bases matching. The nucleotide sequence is TGTGCCAGCAGCCGAGGGCAGGGGAAAGAGACCCAGTACTTC. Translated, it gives CASSRGQGKETQYF.